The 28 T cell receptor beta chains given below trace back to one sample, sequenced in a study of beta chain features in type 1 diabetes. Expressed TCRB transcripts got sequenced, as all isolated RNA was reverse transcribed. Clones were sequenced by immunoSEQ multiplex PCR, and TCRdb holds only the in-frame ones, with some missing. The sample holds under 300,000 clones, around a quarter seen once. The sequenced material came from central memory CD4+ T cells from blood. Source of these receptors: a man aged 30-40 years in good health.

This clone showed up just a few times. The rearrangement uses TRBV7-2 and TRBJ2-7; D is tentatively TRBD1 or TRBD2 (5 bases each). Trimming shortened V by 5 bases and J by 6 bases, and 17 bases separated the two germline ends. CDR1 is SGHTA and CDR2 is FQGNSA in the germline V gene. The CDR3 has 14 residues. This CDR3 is CASSPGTTIAEQYF. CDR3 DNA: TGTGCCAGCAGCCCCGGGACCACGATAGCCGAGCAGTACTTC.

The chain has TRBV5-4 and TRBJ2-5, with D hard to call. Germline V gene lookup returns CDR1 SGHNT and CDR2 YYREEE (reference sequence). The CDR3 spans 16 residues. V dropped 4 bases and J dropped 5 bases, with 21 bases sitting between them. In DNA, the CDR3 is TGTGCCAGCAGCGGCACCGGACCGACGGTCGGCGAGACCCAGTACTTC. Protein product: CASSGTGPTVGETQYF. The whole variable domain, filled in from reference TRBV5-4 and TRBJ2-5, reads ETGVTQSPTHLIKTRGQQVTLRCSSQSGHNTVSWYQQALGQGPQFIFQYYREEENGRGNFPPRFSGLQFPNYSSELNVNALELDDSALYLCASSGTGPTVGETQYFGPGTRLLVL.

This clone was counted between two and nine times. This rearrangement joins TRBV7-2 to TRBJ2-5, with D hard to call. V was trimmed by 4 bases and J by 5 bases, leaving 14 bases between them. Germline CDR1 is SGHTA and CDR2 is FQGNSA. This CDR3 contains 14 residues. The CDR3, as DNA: TGTGCCAGCAGCTCCCGAGAAAAGGCGGAGACCCAGTACTTC. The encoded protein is CASSSREKAETQYF. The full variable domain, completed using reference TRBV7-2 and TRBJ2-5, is GAGVSQSPSNKVTEKGKDVELRCDPISGHTALYWYRQSLGQGLEFLIYFQGNSAPDKSGLPSDRFSAERTGGSVSTLTIQRTQQEDSAVYLCASSSREKAETQYFGPGTRLLVL.

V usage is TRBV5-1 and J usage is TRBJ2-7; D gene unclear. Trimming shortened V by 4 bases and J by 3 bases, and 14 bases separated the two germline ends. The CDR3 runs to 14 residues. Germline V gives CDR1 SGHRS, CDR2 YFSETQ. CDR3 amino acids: CASSPRIADYEQYF. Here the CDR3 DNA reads TGCGCCAGCAGCCCCCGTATAGCAGACTACGAGCAGTACTTC.

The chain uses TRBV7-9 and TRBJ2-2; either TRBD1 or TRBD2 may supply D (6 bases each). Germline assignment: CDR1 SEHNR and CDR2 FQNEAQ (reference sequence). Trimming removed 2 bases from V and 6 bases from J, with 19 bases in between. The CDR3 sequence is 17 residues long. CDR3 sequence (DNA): TGTGCCAGCAGCTTACCCGGAACAGGGAGGAGCTCCGGGGAGCTGTTTTTT. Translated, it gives CASSLPGTGRSSGELFF.

The CDR3 bases are TGTGCCAGCAGTTCCTCTGGGGAAGGAGAGACCCAGTACTTC. Translating gives CASSSSGEGETQYF. The chain employs TRBV28 and TRBJ2-5; no firm D call. Germline lookup yields CDR1 MDHEN and CDR2 SYDVKM. CDR3 length: 14 amino acids. V was clipped by 4 bases and J by 4 bases, with 13 bases between them.

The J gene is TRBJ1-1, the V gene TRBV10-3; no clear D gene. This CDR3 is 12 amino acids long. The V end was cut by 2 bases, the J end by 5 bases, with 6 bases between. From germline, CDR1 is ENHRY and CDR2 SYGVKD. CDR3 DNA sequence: TGTGCCATCAGTGAGCGAGGAACTGAAGCTTTCTTT. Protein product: CAISERGTEAFF.

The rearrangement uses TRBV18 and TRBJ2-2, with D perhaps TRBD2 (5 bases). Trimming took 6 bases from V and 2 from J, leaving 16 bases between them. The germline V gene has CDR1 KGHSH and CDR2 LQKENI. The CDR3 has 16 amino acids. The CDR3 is CASSANGGSNTGELFF. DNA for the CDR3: TGTGCCAGCTCGGCAAACGGAGGCAGCAACACCGGGGAGCTGTTTTTT.

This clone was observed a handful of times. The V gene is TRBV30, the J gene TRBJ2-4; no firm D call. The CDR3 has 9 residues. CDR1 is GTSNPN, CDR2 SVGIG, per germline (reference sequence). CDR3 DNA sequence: TGTGCGGCCAAAAACATTCAGTACTTC. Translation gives CAAKNIQYF.

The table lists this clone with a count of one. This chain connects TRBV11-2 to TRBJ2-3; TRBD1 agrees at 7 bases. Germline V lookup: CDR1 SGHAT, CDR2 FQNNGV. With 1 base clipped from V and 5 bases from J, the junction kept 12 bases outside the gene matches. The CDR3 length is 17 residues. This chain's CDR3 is CASSLGDSFRVGDTQYF. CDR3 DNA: TGTGCCAGCAGCTTAGGGGACAGCTTTCGGGTAGGAGATACGCAGTATTTT.

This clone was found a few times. This chain's CDR3 is CSVEAPGGQETQYF. The DNA of the CDR3 is TGCAGCGTTGAAGCTCCGGGGGGCCAAGAGACCCAGTACTTC. The V call is TRBV29-1, the J call TRBJ2-5, with TRBD2 matching 7 bases. The CDR3 consists of 14 residues. J was trimmed by 1 base and V by 1 base; bases with no gene match: 3. Germline values: CDR1 SQVTM, CDR2 ANQGSEA.

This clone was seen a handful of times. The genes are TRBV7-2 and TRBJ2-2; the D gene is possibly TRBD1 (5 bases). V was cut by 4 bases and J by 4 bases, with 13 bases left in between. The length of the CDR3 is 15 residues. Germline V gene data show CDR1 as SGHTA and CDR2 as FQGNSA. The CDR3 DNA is TGTGCCAGCAGCTCGATCGCAGGGTTCACCGGGGAGCTGTTTTTT. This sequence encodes CASSSIAGFTGELFF.

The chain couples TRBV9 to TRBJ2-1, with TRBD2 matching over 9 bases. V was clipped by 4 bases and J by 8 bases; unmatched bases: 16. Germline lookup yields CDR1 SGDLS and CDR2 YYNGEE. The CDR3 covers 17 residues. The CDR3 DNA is TGTGCCAGCAGCTTAGCCGCTAGCGGGACCCGAAGCTATGAGCAGTTCTTC. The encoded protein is CASSLAASGTRSYEQFF.

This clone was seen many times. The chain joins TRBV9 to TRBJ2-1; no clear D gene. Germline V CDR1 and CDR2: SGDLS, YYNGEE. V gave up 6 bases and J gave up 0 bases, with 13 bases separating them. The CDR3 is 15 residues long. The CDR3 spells CASKATSGSYNEQFF. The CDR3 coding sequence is TGTGCCAGCAAGGCCACGTCTGGCTCCTACAATGAGCAGTTCTTC.

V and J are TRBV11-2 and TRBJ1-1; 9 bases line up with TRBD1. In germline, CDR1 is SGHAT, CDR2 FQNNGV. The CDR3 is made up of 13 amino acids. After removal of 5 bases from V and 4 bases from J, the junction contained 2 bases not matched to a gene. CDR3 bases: TGTGCCAGCAGCCCGGGACAGGGCACTGAAGCTTTCTTT. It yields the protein CASSPGQGTEAFF.

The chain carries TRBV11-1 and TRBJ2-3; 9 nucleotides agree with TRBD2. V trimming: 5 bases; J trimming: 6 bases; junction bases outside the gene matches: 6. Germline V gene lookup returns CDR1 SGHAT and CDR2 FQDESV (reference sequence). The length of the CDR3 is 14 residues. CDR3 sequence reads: CASSAGTSLDTQYF. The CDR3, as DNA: TGTGCCAGCAGCGCCGGGACTAGCCTTGATACGCAGTATTTT.

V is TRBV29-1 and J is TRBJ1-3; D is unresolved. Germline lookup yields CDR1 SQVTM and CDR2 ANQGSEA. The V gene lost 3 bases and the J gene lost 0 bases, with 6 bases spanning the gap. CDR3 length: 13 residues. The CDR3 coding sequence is TGCAGCGTTGACCTGGGCTCTGGAAACACCATATATTTT. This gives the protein CSVDLGSGNTIYF.

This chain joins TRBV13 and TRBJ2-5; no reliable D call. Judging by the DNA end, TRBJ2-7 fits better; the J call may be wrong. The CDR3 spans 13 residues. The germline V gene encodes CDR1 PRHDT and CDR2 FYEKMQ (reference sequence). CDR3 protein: CASTRLRNYEQYF. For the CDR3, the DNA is TGTGCCAGCACTCGCCTTAGGAACTACGAGCAGTACTTC.

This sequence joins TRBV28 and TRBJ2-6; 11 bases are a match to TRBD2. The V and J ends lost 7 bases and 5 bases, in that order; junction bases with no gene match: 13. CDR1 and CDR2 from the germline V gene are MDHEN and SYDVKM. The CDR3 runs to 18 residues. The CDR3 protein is CASTLGTSGPHRANVLTF. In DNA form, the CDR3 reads TGTGCCAGCACCTTAGGGACTAGCGGACCTCATAGGGCCAACGTCCTGACTTTC.

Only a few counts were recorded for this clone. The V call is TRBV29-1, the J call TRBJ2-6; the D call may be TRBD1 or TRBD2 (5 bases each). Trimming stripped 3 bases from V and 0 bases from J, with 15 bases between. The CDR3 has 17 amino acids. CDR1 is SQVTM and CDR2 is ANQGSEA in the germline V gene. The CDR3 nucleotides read TGCAGCGTTGAGGGTGGGGTAGGGACCTCTGGGGCCAACGTCCTGACTTTC. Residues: CSVEGGVGTSGANVLTF. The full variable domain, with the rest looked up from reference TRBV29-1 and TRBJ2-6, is SAVISQKPSRDICQRGTSLTIQCQVDSQVTMMFWYRQQPGQSLTLIATANQGSEATYESGFVIDKFPISRPNLTFSTLTVSNMSPEDSSIYLCSVEGGVGTSGANVLTFGAGSRLTVL.

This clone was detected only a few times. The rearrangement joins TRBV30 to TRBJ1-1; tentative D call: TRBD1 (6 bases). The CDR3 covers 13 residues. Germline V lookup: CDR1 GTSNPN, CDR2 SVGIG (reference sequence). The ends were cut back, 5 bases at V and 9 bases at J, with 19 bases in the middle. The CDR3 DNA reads TGTGCCTGGTCGGCGGGAACAGGGCAGCAAGCTTTCTTT. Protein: CAWSAGTGQQAFF. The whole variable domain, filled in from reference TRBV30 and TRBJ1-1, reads SQTIHQWPATLVQPVGSPLSLECTVEGTSNPNLYWYRQAAGRGLQLLFYSVGIGQISSEVPQNLSASRPQDRQFILSSKKLLLSDSGFYLCAWSAGTGQQAFFGQGTRLTVV.

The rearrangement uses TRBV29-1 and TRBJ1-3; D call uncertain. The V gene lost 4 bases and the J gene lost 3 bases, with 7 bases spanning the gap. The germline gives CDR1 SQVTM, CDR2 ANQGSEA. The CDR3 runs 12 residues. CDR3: CSVGADGNTIYF. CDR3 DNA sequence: TGCAGCGTTGGGGCAGATGGAAACACCATATATTTT.

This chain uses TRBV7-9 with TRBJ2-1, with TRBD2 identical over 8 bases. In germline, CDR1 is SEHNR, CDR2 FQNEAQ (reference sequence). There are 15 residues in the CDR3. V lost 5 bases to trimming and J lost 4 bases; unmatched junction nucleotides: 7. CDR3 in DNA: TGTGCCAGCAGCCAGGGAGCGGGAGTGTACAATGAGCAGTTCTTC. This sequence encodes CASSQGAGVYNEQFF.

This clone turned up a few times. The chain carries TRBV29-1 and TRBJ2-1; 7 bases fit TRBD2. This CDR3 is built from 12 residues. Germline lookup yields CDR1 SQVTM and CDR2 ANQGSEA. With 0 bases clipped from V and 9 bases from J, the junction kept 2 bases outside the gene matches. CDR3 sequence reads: CSVEEAGFEQFF. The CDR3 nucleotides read TGCAGCGTTGAAGAAGCGGGGTTTGAGCAGTTCTTC.

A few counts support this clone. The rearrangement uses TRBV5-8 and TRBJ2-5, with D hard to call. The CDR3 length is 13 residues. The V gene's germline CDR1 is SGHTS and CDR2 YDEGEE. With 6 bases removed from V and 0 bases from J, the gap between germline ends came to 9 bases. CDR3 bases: TGTGCCAGCATCCTGACATACCAAGAGACCCAGTACTTC. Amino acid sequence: CASILTYQETQYF.

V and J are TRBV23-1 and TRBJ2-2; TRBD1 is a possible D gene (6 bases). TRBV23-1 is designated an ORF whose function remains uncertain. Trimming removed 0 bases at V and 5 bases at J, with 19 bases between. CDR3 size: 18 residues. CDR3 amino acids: CASSQSPGTLRRTGELFF. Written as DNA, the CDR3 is TGCGCCAGCAGTCAATCTCCCGGGACACTCCGGCGGACCGGGGAGCTGTTTTTT.

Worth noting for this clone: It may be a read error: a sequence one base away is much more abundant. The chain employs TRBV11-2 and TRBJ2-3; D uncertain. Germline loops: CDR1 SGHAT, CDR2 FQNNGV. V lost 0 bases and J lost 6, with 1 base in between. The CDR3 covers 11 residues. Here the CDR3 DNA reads TGTGCCAGCAGCTTAGAGGATACGCAGTATTTT. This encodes CASSLEDTQYF. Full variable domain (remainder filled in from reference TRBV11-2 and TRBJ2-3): EAGVAQSPRYKIIEKRQSVAFWCNPISGHATLYWYQQILGQGPKLLIQFQNNGVVDDSQLPKDRFSAERLKGVDSTLKIQPAKLEDSAVYLCASSLEDTQYFGPGTRLTVL.

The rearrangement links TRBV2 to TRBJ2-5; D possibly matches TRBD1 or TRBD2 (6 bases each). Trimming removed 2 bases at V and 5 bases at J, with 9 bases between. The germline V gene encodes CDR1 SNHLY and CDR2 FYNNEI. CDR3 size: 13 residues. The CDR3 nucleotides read TGTGCCAGCAGTGAACGGAGGGGGGAGACCCAGTACTTC. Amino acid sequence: CASSERRGETQYF. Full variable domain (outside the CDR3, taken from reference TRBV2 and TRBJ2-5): EPEVTQTPSHQVTQMGQEVILRCVPISNHLYFYWYRQILGQKVEFLVSFYNNEISEKSEIFDDQFSVERPDGSNFTLKIRSTKLEDSAMYFCASSERRGETQYFGPGTRLLVL.